This passage covers 10 T cell receptor beta chains from one sample sequenced in a study of identical twins. Each CDR3 protein gets one entry after TCRdb re-called the 5' RACE reads with MiXCR. The sample yields 300,000 to 400,000 distinct CDR3 sequences, roughly an eighth seen once. In addition, the sample was reused for a study of yellow fever vaccine responses in identical twins.

Sequencing input: CD8+ T cells sorted from blood. All receptors come from a woman aged 18-29 years in good health.

A few counts support this clonotype. The chain employs TRBV6-2 or TRBV6-3 and TRBJ2-3; D is possibly TRBD1 or TRBD2 (5 bases each). Germline V gene lookup returns CDR1 MNHEY and CDR2 SVGEGT. The CDR3 length is 16 residues. V was shortened by 5 bases and J by 2 bases, with 17 bases between the two germline ends. Here the CDR3 DNA reads TGTGCCAGCAGTCCTGAGGGGTACGTTGACACAGATACGCAGTATTTT. Translation gives CASSPEGYVDTDTQYF.

There are a few counts of this clonotype. DNA of the CDR3: TGCGCCAGCAGCCACCAGGGGGGAGGGATAGAGACCCAGTACTTC. This gives the protein CASSHQGGGIETQYF. The rearrangement uses TRBV5-1 and TRBJ2-5, with D tentatively TRBD1 or TRBD2 (7 bases each). CDR1 is SGHRS, CDR2 YFSETQ, per germline. The CDR3 is 15 amino acids. V was pared by 4 bases and J by 4 bases, with 17 bases between.

This chain uses TRBV19 with TRBJ2-2; TRBD1 is a possible D gene (6 bases). The length of the CDR3 is 14 residues. Germline loops: CDR1 LNHDA, CDR2 SQIVND (reference sequence). The V gene lost 8 bases and the J gene lost 4 bases, with 14 bases spanning the gap. The CDR3 nucleotides read TGTGCCAGTGTAGGACAGTCCCTCACCGGGGAGCTGTTTTTT. Translating gives CASVGQSLTGELFF.

There are many counts of this clonotype. The chain is built from TRBV12-3 or TRBV12-4 and TRBJ2-2, with TRBD2 identical over 10 bases. The junction had 5 bases not matched to a gene; V was cut back by 2 bases and J by 5 bases. The CDR3 is made up of 16 amino acids. The CDR3 sequence: CASSLRLAGPTGELFF. CDR3 bases: TGTGCCAGCAGTTTAAGACTAGCGGGTCCAACCGGGGAGCTGTTTTTT.

This clonotype has more than one count but fewer than ten. V usage is TRBV2 and J usage is TRBJ2-1, with D tentatively TRBD1 or TRBD2 (5 bases each). Trimming removed 4 bases at V and 7 bases at J, with 17 bases between. CDR1 is SNHLY and CDR2 is FYNNEI in the germline V gene. The CDR3 has 15 residues. The CDR3 protein is CASSGGAPPGNEQFF. The CDR3 region has the DNA TGTGCCAGCAGTGGAGGGGCTCCCCCTGGGAATGAGCAGTTCTTC.

The chain carries TRBV7-8 and TRBJ2-2, with D possibly being TRBD2 (6 bases). The CDR3 has 16 amino acids. V lost 5 bases, J lost 0 bases, and 13 bases lay in between. Germline values: CDR1 SGHVS, CDR2 FQNEAQ. CDR3 DNA sequence: TGTGCCAGCAGCCCTAGGGAGGAGACGAACACCGGGGAGCTGTTTTTT. Amino acid sequence: CASSPREETNTGELFF.

In this sample, this clonotype turned up a few times. The rearrangement links TRBV2 to TRBJ2-3, with D maybe TRBD2 (5 bases). CDR1 and CDR2 (germline): SNHLY, FYNNEI. Trimming removed 1 base from V and 2 bases from J, with 7 bases in between. The CDR3 loop spans 14 amino acids. CDR3 in DNA: TGTGCCAGCAGTGAAGACGGGAACACAGATACGCAGTATTTT. Its protein is CASSEDGNTDTQYF.

V gene TRBV19 combines with J gene TRBJ2-6, with 9 bases identical to TRBD1. In germline, CDR1 is LNHDA, CDR2 SQIVND (reference sequence). V was pared by 4 bases and J by 3 bases, with 13 bases of the junction left unmatched. This CDR3 is 19 amino acids long. The CDR3 loop is CASSKISGTGSFGANVLTF. CDR3 sequence (DNA): TGTGCCAGTAGTAAAATATCCGGGACAGGGTCTTTTGGGGCCAACGTCCTGACTTTC.

The chain is built from TRBV15 and TRBJ2-1; 13 bases match TRBD2. V lost 0 bases, J lost 3 bases, and 5 bases stayed unmatched. Germline loops: CDR1 LNHNV, CDR2 YYDKDF (reference sequence). The CDR3 totals 18 residues. CDR3 in amino acids: CATSREAGLAGLYNEQFF. The CDR3 DNA reads TGTGCCACCAGCAGAGAGGCGGGACTAGCGGGGCTCTACAATGAGCAGTTCTTC.

On this clonotype: This may arise from a read error, as a much more abundant clone is one base away. V gene TRBV3-1 combines with J gene TRBJ2-5; 12 bases agree with TRBD2. The germline V gene encodes CDR1 LGHDT and CDR2 YNNKEL (reference sequence). The CDR3 totals 18 residues. The CDR3 is CACSQVGLAGGPRGTQYF. The CDR3 nucleotides are TGTGCCTGCAGCCAAGTGGGTCTAGCGGGAGGGCCGAGGGGGACCCAGTACTTC.